This T cell receptor beta chain appears in the sequencing data of a study of CD8 T cells in ankylosing spondylitis. For this clonotype: Its antigen is not known.

Quantitative 5'-RACE with molecular barcodes produced the TCR beta libraries. TCRdb re-called the 5' RACE reads with MiXCR, one entry per CDR3 protein. The profile shows fewer than 500,000 distinct CDR3 sequences, more than 20% of them singletons. General study results and limits: Blood of patients with ankylosing spondylitis appeared to be characterized by a TCR beta motif of about eight highly homologous variants. Clones tied to disease were said to be significantly enriched in matched ankylosing spondylitis synovial fluid.

The sample was blood, either unsorted or a sorted T cell fraction (not recorded which). This receptor was taken from a male donor with ankylosing spondylitis.

CDR3 sequence reads: CASSYAGAPSGANVLTF. The CDR3 coding sequence is TGTGCCAGCAGTTACGCGGGAGCCCCCTCTGGGGCCAACGTCCTGACTTTC. The genes are TRBV6-2 or TRBV6-3 and TRBJ2-6; 7 nucleotides line up with TRBD2. CDR3 size: 17 residues. The junction had 4 bases not matched to a gene; V was cut back by 2 bases and J by 0 bases. Germline V gene sequence: CDR1 MNHEY, CDR2 SVGEGT.